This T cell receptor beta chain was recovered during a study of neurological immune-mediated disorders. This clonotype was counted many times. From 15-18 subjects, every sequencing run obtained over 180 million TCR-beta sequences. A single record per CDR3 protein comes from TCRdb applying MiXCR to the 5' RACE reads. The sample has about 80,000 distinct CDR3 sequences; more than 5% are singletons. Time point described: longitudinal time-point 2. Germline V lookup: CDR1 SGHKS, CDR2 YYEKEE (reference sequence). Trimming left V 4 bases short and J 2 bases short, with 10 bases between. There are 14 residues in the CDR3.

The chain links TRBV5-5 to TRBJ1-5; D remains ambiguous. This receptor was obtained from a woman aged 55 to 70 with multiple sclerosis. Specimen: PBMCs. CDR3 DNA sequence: TGTGCCAGCAGCGCCTATTATGGCAATCAGCCCCAGCATTTT. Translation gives CASSAYYGNQPQHF.